The rows below give T cell receptor beta chains drawn from one sample of a study of blood T cell repertoires in COVID-19. Sequencing was performed with immunoSEQ multiplex PCR; in TCRdb, only in-frame clones are kept and a portion is missing. The sample has 90,000 to 120,000 clones; about 86% are singletons. Sequenced: PBMCs or T cells enriched from blood (not recorded which). The receptors come from a woman aged 45-65 years who had recovered from COVID-19. CDR3s include the opening cysteine and the closing phenylalanine or tryptophan. D genes are given only for firm matches. Rows may omit the clone size; those that give it use once, few, many or a size class.

clone size | CDR3 length | D gene | J gene | V gene | CDR3 DNA | CDR3 protein
. | 15 | TRBD1 | TRBJ1-1 | TRBV7-3 | TGTGCCAGCAGCTTATCTCAGGGGGCCGTGACTGAAGCTTTCTTT | CASSLSQGAVTEAFF
. | 13 | . | TRBJ2-5 | TRBV12-3/TRBV12-4 | TGTGCCAGCAGTCGAGATTCGGGAGAGACCCAGTACTTC | CASSRDSGETQYF
. | 15 | . | TRBJ2-7 | TRBV4-1 | TGCGCCAGCAGCCATCCGATCGGACAGACTCGCGAGCAGTACTTC | CASSHPIGQTREQYF
. | 15 | TRBD1 | TRBJ1-5 | TRBV19 | TGTGCCAGTACCGACATTACAGGGGGCGGTCAGCCCCAGCATTTT | CASTDITGGGQPQHF
. | 15 | TRBD2 | TRBJ2-7 | TRBV5-1 | TGCGCCAGCAGCTCAGGCGGGACTAGCGGCTACGAGCAGTACTTC | CASSSGGTSGYEQYF
. | 16 | TRBD2 | TRBJ2-3 | TRBV2 | TGTGCCAGCAGTGCCCCCCAGACTAGCATAACAGATACGCAGTATTTT | CASSAPQTSITDTQYF
. | 11 | TRBD1 | TRBJ1-2 | TRBV2 | TGTGCCAGCAGCGCCACAGGGGTGATCACCTTC | CASSATGVITF
. | 15 | TRBD2 | TRBJ2-1 | TRBV5-6 | TGTGCCAGCAGCCGGACTAGCGGGGCGCACAATGAGCAGTTCTTC | CASSRTSGAHNEQFF
. | 14 | TRBD1 | TRBJ1-1 | TRBV6-5 | TGTGCCAGCAGTCCGAAGACAGGGTTAACTGAAGCTTTCTTT | CASSPKTGLTEAFF
. | 16 | . | TRBJ2-7 | TRBV6-5 | TGTGCCAGCAGTTACCCCGACATTATCGGTTCCTACGAGCAGTACTTC | CASSYPDIIGSYEQYF
once | 15 | TRBD1 | TRBJ2-7 | TRBV19 | TGTGCCAGTAGTGTCGGGACAGGCGTAGCCTACGAGCAGTACTTC | CASSVGTGVAYEQYF
. | 16 | TRBD1 | TRBJ2-2 | TRBV28 | TGTGCCAGCAGTCTCCCCACAGGGGGTCGGACCGGGGAGCTGTTTTTT | CASSLPTGGRTGELFF
. | 15 | TRBD2 | TRBJ2-3 | TRBV7-3 | TGTGCCAGCAGGGACGGACTAGCGACCACAGATACGCAGTATTTT | CASRDGLATTDTQYF
. | 13 | . | TRBJ2-7 | TRBV6-6 | TGTGCCAGCAGTTACTCTCAGTGGTACGAGCAGTACTTC | CASSYSQWYEQYF
. | 18 | TRBD1 | TRBJ2-6 | TRBV14 | TGTGCCAGCAGCCAAGGGACAGGGATCAGCTCTGGGGCCAACGTCCTGACTTTC | CASSQGTGISSGANVLTF
. | 17 | . | TRBJ2-7 | TRBV5-1 | TGCGCCAGCAGCCAAGACATCCAAGGGGCGAAGCCCTACGAGCAGTACTTC | CASSQDIQGAKPYEQYF
. | 17 | TRBD2 | TRBJ2-2 | TRBV5-5 | TGTGCCAGCAGCCCCGGACTAGCGGGGGGGCTCACCGGGGAGCTGTTTTTT | CASSPGLAGGLTGELFF
. | 15 | TRBD1 | TRBJ1-2 | TRBV24-1 | TGTGCCATCAGTGAATCCGGGACAGGCAACTATGGCTACACCTTC | CAISESGTGNYGYTF
once | 17 | TRBD2 | TRBJ2-3 | TRBV2 | TGTGCCAGCAGTTCGGTAGCGGGGGGGCGGTCCACAGATACGCAGTATTTT | CASSSVAGGRSTDTQYF
. | 15 | . | TRBJ2-7 | TRBV5-1 | TGCGCCAGCAGCTCCACCGGACAGTACACCTACGAGCAGTACTTC | CASSSTGQYTYEQYF